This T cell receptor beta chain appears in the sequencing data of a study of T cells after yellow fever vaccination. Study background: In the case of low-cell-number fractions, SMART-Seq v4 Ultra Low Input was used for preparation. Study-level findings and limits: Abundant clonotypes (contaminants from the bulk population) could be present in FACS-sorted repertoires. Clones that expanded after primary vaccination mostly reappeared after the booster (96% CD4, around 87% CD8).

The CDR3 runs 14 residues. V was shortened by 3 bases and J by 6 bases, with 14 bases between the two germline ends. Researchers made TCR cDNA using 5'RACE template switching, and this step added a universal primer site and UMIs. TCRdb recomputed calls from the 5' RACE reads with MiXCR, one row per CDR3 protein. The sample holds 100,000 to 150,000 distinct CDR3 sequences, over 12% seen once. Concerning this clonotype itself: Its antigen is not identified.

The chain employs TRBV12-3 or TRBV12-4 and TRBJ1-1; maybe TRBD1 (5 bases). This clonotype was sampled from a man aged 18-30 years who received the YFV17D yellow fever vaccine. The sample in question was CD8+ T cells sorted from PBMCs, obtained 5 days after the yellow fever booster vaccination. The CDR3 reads CASSFSQGWSEAFF. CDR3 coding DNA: TGTGCCAGCAGTTTTAGCCAGGGCTGGTCTGAAGCTTTCTTT.